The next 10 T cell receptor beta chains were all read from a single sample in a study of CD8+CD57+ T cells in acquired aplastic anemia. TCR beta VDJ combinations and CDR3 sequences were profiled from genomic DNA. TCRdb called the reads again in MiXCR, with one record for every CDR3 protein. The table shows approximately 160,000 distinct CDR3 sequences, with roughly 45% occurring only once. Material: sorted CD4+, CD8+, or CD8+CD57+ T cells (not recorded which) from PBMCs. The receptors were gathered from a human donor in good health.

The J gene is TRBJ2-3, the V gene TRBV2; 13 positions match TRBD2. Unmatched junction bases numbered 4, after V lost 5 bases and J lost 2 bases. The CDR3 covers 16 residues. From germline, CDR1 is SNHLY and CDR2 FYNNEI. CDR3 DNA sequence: TGTGCCAGCAGTCCCGGGACTAGCGGGACCACAGATACGCAGTATTTT. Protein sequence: CASSPGTSGTTDTQYF.

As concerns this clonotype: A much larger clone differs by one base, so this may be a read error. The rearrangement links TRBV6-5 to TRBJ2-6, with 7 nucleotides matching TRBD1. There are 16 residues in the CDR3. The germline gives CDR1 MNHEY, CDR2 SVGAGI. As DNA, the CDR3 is TGTGCCAGCAGTTACAGACAGGGCCCTGGGGCCAACGCCCTGACTTTC. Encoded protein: CASSYRQGPGANALTF.

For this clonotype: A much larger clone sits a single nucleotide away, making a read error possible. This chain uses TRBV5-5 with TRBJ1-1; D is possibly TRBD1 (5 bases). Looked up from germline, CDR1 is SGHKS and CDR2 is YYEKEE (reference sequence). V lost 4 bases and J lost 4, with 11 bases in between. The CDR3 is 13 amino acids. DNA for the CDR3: TGTGCCAGCAGCCCGGACATGGGCACTGAAGCTTTCTTT. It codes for CASSPDMGTEAFF.

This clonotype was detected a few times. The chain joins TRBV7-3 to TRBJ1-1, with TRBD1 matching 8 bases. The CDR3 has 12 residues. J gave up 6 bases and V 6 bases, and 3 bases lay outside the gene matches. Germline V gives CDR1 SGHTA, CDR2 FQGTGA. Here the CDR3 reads CASRGQAAEAFF. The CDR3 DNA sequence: TGTGCCAGCAGGGGACAGGCAGCTGAAGCTTTCTTT.

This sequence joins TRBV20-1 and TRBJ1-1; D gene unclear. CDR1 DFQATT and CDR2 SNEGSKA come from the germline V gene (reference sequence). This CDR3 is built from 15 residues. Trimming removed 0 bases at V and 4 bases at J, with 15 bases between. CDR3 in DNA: TGCAGTGCTAGAGATTGGCGTCGCGACTCCACTGAAGCTTTCTTT. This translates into CSARDWRRDSTEAFF.

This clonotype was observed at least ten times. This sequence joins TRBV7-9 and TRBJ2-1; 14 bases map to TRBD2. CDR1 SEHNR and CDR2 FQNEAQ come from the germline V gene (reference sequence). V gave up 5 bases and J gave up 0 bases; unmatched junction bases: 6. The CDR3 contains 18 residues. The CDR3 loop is CASSRLAGGVSSYNEQFF. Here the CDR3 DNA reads TGTGCCAGCAGCCGACTAGCGGGGGGGGTTAGCTCCTACAATGAGCAGTTCTTC.

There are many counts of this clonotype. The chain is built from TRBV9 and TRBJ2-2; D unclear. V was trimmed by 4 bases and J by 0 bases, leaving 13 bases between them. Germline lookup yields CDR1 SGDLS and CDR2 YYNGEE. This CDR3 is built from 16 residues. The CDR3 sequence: CASSPLPAANTGELFF. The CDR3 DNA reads TGTGCCAGCAGCCCTCTCCCCGCAGCGAACACCGGGGAGCTGTTTTTT.

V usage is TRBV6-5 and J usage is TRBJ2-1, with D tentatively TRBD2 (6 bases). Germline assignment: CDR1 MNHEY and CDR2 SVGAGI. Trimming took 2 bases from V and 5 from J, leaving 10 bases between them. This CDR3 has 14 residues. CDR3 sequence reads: CASSYERADNEQFF. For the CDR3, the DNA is TGTGCCAGCAGTTACGAGCGGGCAGACAATGAGCAGTTCTTC.

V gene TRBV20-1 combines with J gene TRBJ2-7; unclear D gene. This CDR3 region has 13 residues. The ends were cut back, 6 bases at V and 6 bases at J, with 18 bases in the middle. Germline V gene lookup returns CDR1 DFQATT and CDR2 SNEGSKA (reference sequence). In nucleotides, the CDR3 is TGCAGTGCAGTACCAGCCCCAAAACTCGAGCAGTACTTC. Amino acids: CSAVPAPKLEQYF.

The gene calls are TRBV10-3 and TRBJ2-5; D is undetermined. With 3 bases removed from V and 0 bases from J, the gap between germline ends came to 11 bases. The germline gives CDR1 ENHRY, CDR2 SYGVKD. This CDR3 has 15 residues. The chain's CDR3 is CAISEGSSYQETQYF. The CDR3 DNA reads TGTGCCATCAGTGAAGGGTCCTCGTACCAAGAGACCCAGTACTTC.